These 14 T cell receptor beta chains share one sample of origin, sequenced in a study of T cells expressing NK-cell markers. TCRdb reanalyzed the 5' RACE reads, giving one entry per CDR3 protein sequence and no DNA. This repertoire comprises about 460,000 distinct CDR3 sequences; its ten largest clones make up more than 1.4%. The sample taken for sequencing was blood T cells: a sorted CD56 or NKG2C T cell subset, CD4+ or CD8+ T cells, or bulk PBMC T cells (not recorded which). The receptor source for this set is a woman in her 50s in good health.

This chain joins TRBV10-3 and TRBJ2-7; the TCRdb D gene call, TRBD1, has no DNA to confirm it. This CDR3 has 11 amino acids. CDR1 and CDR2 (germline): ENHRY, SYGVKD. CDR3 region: CATTGSYEQYF.

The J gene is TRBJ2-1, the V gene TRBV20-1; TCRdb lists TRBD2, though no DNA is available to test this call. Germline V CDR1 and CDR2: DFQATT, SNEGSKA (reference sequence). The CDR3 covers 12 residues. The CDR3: CSATRTLNEQFF.

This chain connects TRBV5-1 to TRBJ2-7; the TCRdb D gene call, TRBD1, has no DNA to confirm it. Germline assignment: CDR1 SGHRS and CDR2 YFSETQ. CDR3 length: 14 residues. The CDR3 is CASSTDRPPYEQYF.

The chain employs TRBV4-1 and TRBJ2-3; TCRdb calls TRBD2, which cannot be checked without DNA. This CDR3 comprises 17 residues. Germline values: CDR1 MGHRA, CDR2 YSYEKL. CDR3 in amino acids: CASSRLPDSKRTDTQYF.

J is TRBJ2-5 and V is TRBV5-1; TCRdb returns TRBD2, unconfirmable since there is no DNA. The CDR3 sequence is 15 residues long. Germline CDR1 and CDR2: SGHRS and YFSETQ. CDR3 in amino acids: CASSLGTTSGETQYF. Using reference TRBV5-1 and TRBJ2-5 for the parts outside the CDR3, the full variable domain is KAGVTQTPRYLIKTRGQQVTLSCSPISGHRSVSWYQQTPGQGLQFLFEYFSETQRNKGNFPGRFSGRQFSNSRSEMNVSTLELGDSALYLCASSLGTTSGETQYFGPGTRLLVL.

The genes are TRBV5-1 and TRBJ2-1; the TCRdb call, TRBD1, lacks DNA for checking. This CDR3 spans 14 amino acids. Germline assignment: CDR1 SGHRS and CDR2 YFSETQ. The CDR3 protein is CASSSADRVAEQFF.

The CDR3 loop reads CASSQGVGTADTQYF. The chain couples TRBV14 to TRBJ2-3; the TRBD1 assignment by TCRdb is unverifiable without DNA. Germline assignment: CDR1 SGHDN and CDR2 FVKESK. CDR3 length: 15 residues.

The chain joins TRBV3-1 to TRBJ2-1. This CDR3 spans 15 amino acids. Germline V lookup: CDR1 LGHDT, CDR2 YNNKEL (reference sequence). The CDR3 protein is CASSQDLGSYNEQFF.

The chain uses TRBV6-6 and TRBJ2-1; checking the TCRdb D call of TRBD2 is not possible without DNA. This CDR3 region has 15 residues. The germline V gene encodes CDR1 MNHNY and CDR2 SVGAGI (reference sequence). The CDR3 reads CASSRLAGGPVEQFF.

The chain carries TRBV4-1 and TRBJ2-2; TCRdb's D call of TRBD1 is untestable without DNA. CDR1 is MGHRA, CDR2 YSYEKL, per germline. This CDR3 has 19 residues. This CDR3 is CASSQAVSRGGRGTGELFF.

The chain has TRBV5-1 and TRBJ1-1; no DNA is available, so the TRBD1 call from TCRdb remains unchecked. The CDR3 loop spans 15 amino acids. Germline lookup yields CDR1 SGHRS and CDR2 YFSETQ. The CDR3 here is CASSLLVQGATEAFF. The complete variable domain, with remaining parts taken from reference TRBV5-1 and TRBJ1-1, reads KAGVTQTPRYLIKTRGQQVTLSCSPISGHRSVSWYQQTPGQGLQFLFEYFSETQRNKGNFPGRFSGRQFSNSRSEMNVSTLELGDSALYLCASSLLVQGATEAFFGQGTRLTVV.

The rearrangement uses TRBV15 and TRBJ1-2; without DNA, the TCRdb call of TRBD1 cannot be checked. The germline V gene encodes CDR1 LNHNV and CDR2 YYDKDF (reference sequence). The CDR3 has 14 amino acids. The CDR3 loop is CATSREGRGYGYTF.

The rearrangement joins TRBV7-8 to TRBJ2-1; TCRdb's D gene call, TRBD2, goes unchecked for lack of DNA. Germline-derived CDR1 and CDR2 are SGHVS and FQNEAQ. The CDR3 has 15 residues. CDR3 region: CASSRAGTSSHEQFF.

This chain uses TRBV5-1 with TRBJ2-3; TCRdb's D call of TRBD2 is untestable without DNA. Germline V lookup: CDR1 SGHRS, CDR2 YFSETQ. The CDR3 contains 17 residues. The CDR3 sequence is CASSLGLLAGGADTQYF.